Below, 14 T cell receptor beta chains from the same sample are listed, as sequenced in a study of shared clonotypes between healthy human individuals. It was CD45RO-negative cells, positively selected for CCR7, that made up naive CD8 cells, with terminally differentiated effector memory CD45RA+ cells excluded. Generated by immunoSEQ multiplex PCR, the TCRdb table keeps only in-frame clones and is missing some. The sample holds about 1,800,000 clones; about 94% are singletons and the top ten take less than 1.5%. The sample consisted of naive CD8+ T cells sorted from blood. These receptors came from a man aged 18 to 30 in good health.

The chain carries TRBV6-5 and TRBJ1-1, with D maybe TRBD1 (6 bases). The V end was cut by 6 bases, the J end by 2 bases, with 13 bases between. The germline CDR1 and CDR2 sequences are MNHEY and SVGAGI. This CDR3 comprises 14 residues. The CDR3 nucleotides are TGTGCCAGCAGGGGGGGCACCCTAAACACTGAAGCTTTCTTT. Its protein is CASRGGTLNTEAFF.

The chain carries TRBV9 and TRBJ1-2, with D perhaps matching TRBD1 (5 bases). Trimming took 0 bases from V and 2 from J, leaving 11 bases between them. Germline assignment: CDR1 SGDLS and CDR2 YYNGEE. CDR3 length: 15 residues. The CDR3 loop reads CASSVAWGPNYGYTF. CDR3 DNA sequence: TGTGCCAGCAGCGTAGCTTGGGGACCGAACTATGGCTACACCTTC.

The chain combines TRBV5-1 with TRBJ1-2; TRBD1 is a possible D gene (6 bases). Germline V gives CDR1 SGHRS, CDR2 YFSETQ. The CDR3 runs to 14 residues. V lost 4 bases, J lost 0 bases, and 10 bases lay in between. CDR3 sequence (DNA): TGCGCCAGCAGCGTCGGACAGCCTAACTATGGCTACACCTTC. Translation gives CASSVGQPNYGYTF.

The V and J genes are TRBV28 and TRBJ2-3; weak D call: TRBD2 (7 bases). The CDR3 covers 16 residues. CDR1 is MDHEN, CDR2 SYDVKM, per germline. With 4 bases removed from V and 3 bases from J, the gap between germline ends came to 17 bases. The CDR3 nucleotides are TGTGCCAGCAGTTGGACAGCCCGGGGGGCGACAGATACGCAGTATTTT. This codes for CASSWTARGATDTQYF.

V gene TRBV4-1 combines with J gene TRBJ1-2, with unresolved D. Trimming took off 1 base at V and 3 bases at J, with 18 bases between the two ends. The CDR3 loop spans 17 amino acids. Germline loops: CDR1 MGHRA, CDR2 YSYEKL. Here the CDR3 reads CASSQGVVLTIDYGYTF. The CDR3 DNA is TGCGCCAGCAGCCAAGGGGTAGTTTTAACTATTGACTATGGCTACACCTTC.

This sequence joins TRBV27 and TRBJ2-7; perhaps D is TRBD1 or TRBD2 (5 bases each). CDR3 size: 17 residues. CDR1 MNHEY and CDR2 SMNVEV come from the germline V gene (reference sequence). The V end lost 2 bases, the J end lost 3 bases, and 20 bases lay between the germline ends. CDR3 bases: TGTGCCAGCAGTTTACTGGGGGTGCAGGGTCGGGGCTACGAGCAGTACTTC. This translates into CASSLLGVQGRGYEQYF.

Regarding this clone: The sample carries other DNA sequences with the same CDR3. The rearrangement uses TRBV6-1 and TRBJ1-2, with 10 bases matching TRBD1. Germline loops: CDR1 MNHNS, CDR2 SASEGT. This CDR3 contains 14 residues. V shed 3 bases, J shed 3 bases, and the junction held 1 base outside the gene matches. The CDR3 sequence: CASSEGTGDYGYTF. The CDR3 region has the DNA TGTGCCAGCAGTGAGGGGACAGGGGACTATGGCTACACCTTC.

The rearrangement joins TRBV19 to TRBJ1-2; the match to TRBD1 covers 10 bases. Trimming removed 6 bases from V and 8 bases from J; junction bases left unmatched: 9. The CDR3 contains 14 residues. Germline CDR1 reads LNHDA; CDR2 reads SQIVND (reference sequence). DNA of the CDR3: TGTGCCAGTAGCTATGCGGGACAGGGGAGAGGCTACACCTTC. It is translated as CASSYAGQGRGYTF.

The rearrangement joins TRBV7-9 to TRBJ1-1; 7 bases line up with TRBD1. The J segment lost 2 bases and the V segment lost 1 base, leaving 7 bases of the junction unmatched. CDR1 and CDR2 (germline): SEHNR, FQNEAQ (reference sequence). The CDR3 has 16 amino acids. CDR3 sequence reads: CASSLVGGTANTEAFF. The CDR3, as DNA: TGTGCCAGCAGCTTAGTAGGTGGGACAGCAAACACTGAAGCTTTCTTT. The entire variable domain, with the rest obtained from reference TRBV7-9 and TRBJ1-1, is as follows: DTGVSQNPRHKITKRGQNVTFRCDPISEHNRLYWYRQTLGQGPEFLTYFQNEAQLEKSRLLSDRFSAERPKGSFSTLEIQRTEQGDSAMYLCASSLVGGTANTEAFFGQGTRLTVV.

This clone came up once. The CDR3 DNA is TGCGCCAGCAGCCAAGACGGAGGGTGGGATGAAAAACTGTTTTTT. As protein: CASSQDGGWDEKLFF. This chain joins TRBV4-3 and TRBJ1-4, with D hard to call. Trimming shortened V by 0 bases and J by 6 bases, and 11 bases separated the two germline ends. CDR1 and CDR2 (germline): LGHNA, YSLEER. The CDR3 extends over 15 amino acids.

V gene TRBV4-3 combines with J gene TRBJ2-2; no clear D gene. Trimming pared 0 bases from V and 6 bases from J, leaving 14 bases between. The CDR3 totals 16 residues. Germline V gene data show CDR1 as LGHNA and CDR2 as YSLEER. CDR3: CASSQDEGLWAGELFF. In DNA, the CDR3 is TGCGCCAGCAGCCAAGACGAAGGTTTGTGGGCCGGGGAGCTGTTTTTT.

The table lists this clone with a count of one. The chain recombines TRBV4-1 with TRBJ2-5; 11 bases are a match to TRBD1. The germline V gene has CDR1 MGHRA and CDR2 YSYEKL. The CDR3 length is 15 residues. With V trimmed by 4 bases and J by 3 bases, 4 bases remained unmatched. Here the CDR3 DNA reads TGCGCCAGCAGCCCCCGGACAGGGGGCGAAGAGACCCAGTACTTC. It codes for CASSPRTGGEETQYF.

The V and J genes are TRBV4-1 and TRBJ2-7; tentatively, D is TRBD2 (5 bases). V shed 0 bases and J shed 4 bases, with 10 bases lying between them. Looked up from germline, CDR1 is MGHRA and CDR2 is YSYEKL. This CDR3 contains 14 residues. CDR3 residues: CASSQDAGRYEQYF. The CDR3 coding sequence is TGCGCCAGCAGCCAAGATGCGGGTAGGTACGAGCAGTACTTC.

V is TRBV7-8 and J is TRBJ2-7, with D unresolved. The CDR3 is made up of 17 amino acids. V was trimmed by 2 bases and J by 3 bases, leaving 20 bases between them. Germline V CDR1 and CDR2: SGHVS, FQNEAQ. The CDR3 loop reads CASSLPRLNPSYYEQYF. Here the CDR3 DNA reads TGTGCCAGCAGCTTACCCCGATTGAACCCATCCTACTACGAGCAGTACTTC.